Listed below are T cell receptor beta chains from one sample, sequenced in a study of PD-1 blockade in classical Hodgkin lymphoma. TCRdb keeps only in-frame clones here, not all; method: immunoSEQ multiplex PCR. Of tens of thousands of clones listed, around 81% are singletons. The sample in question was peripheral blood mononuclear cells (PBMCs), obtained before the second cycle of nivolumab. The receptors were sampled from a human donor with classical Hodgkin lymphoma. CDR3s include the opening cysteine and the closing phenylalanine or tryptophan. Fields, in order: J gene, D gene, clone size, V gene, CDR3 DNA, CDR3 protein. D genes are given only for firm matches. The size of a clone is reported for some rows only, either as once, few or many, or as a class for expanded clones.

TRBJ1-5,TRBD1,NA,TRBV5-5,TGTGCCAGCAGGGAGGGGGCCGGCAATCAGCCCCAGCATTTT,CASREGAGNQPQHF
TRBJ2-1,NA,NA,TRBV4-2,TGTGCCAGCAGCCAAGAGGTCGGAATTGCTGAGCAGTTCTTC,CASSQEVGIAEQFF
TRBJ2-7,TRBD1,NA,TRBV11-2,TGTGCCAGCAGCCCGATCCCACAGGGGCAAACATACGAGCAGTACTTC,CASSPIPQGQTYEQYF
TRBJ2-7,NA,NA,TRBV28,TGTGCCAGCACCTTAACAGGATACGAGCAGTACTTC,CASTLTGYEQYF
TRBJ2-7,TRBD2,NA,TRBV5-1,TGCGCCAGCAGCACGGGGACTAGCGGGAGAATAGTCGAGCAGTACTTC,CASSTGTSGRIVEQYF
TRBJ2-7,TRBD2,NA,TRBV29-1,TGCAGCGTTGGACTAGCGGGGATCTACGAGCAGTACTTC,CSVGLAGIYEQYF
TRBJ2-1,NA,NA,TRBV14,TGTGCCAGCAGCCAAGAGCGGGAATTCTACAATGAGCAGTTCTTC,CASSQEREFYNEQFF
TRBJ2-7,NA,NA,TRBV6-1,TGTGCCAGCAGTCGGGACATCAACTACGAGCAGTACTTC,CASSRDINYEQYF
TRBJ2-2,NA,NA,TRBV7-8,TGTGCCAGCAGCTTAGGTGGAGCAAACGCGAACACCGGGGAGCTGTTTTTT,CASSLGGANANTGELFF
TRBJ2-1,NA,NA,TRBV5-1,TGCGCCAGCAGCTTGTTAAGCGGTTCCTACAATGAGCAGTTCTTC,CASSLLSGSYNEQFF
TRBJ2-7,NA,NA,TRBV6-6,TGTGCCAGCAGGCAGACAGCCTCCTACGAGCAGTACTTC,CASRQTASYEQYF
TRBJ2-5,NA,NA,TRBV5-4,TGTGCCAGCAGCTTGGTGGGGGTCCGAGAGACCCAGTACTTC,CASSLVGVRETQYF
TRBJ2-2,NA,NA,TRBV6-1,TGTGCCAGCAGTCGGGTCGGGGAGCTGTTTTTT,CASSRVGELFF
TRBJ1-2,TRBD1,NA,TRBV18,TGTGCCAGCTCTCCGACAGGGGGTAACTATGGCTACACCTTC,CASSPTGGNYGYTF
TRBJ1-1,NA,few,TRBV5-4,TGTGCCAGCAGCTTGTCGATACAGATGAACACTGAAGCTTTCTTT,CASSLSIQMNTEAFF
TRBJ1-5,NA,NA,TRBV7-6,TGTGCCAGCAGCTTAGCGATGGGGCAGCCCCAGCATTTT,CASSLAMGQPQHF
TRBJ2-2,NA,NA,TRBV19,TGTGCCAGTAGTCCCCGGACGCCAGGGGGGACCGGGGAGCTGTTTTTT,CASSPRTPGGTGELFF
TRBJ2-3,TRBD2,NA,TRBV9,TGTGCCAGCACAAAGCGGGAGAGGGACACAGATACGCAGTATTTT,CASTKRERDTDTQYF